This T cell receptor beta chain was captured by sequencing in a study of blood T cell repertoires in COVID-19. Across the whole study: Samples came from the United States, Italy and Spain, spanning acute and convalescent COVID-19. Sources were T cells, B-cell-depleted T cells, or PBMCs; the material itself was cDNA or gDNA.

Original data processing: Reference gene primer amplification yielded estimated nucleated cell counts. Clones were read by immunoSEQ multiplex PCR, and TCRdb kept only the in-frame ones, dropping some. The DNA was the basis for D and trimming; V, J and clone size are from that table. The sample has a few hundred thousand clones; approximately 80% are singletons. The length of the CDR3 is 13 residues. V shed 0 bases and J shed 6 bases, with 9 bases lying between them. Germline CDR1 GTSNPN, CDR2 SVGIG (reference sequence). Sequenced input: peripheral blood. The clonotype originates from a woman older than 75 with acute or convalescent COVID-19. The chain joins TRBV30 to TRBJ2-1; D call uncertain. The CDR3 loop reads CAWSVTSGNEQFF. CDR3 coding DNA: TGTGCCTGGAGTGTAACGTCAGGCAATGAGCAGTTCTTC.